These 3 T cell receptor beta chains share one sample of origin, sequenced in a study of blood T cell repertoires in COVID-19. Using immunoSEQ multiplex PCR, the repertoire was profiled, and TCRdb retains in-frame clones only, with some absent. The profile covers 150,000 to 200,000 clones, with 75% to 85% appearing a single time and 5% to 6% taken by the ten largest. The sequencing sample was made of PBMCs or T cells enriched from blood (not recorded which). Receptors were obtained from a man aged 35 to 55 who had recovered from COVID-19.

This clone was recorded only once. The V and J genes are TRBV12-3 or TRBV12-4 and TRBJ1-1, with unresolved D. Trimming stripped 3 bases from V and 1 base from J, with 6 bases between. This CDR3 is built from 13 residues. The CDR3: CASSFQENTEAFF. CDR3 coding DNA: TGTGCCAGCAGTTTCCAGGAGAACACTGAAGCTTTCTTT.

This clone was seen just once. This chain connects TRBV6-6 to TRBJ1-1; 7 bases line up with TRBD1. Germline V lookup: CDR1 MNHNY, CDR2 SVGAGI (reference sequence). The ends lost 2 bases at V and 2 bases at J; junction bases unmatched: 2. The length of the CDR3 is 14 residues. In DNA, the CDR3 is TGTGCCAGCAGTTACACAGGGGTAAACACTGAAGCTTTCTTT. This encodes CASSYTGVNTEAFF.

V usage is TRBV19 and J usage is TRBJ2-2, with D tentatively TRBD2 (7 bases). CDR1 and CDR2 from the germline V gene are LNHDA and SQIVND (reference sequence). This CDR3 contains 13 residues. Trimming pared 9 bases from V and 4 bases from J, leaving 12 bases between. The CDR3 protein is CASRGAGTGELFF. The DNA for the CDR3 is TGTGCCAGCCGGGGGGCGGGCACCGGGGAGCTGTTTTTT. The variable domain in full, completed from reference TRBV19 and TRBJ2-2, reads DGGITQSPKYLFRKEGQNVTLSCEQNLNHDAMYWYRQDPGQGLRLIYYSQIVNDFQKGDIAEGYSVSREKKESFPLTVTSAQKNPTAFYLCASRGAGTGELFFGEGSRLTVL.